Below are 14 T cell receptor beta chains sequenced from a single sample in a study of cytomegalovirus exposure and HLA in healthy donors. Both 60 Vbeta primers and 13 Jbeta primers went into the PCR. The table came from immunoSEQ multiplex PCR; TCRdb's copy has only in-frame clones and leaves some out. The table shows more than 110,000 clones, with around 77% occurring only once. The sequencing sample was made of PBMCs. The receptors come from a man younger than 30 in good health and CMV-seronegative.

The chain recombines TRBV4-3 with TRBJ2-7; TRBD1 matches at 9 bases. CDR1 and CDR2 (germline): LGHNA, YSLEER. The CDR3 runs to 15 residues. Trimming removed 3 bases from V and 4 bases from J; junction bases left unmatched: 7. Here the CDR3 DNA reads TGCGCCAGCAGCCAGATCACAGGGGGCGGGTACGAGCAGTACTTC. Protein product: CASSQITGGGYEQYF.

The rearrangement uses TRBV30 and TRBJ2-3; the D gene is possibly TRBD1 (5 bases). Germline CDR1 reads GTSNPN; CDR2 reads SVGIG (reference sequence). V lost 2 bases and J lost 4, with 10 bases in between. The CDR3 covers 13 residues. The CDR3 sequence: CAWSSGLSDTQYF. CDR3 nucleotide sequence: TGTGCCTGGAGTTCAGGGTTATCAGATACGCAGTATTTT.

The chain is built from TRBV7-9 and TRBJ1-1, with TRBD1 matching over 7 bases. Germline V gives CDR1 SEHNR, CDR2 FQNEAQ (reference sequence). V was pared by 6 bases and J by 2 bases, with 3 bases of the junction left unmatched. This CDR3 is built from 13 residues. This CDR3 is CASRTGVNTEAFF. The CDR3, as DNA: TGTGCCAGCAGAACAGGGGTAAACACTGAAGCTTTCTTT.

This rearrangement joins TRBV2 to TRBJ2-1, with D perhaps matching TRBD2 (7 bases). CDR1 is SNHLY and CDR2 is FYNNEI in the germline V gene. The CDR3 covers 18 residues. V was clipped by 6 bases and J by 1 base, with 22 bases between them. CDR3: CASRGGWGGAGSYNEQFF. The CDR3 DNA reads as TGTGCCAGCAGAGGGGGGTGGGGGGGCGCAGGGTCCTACAATGAGCAGTTCTTC.

The chain carries TRBV30 and TRBJ1-3, with D maybe TRBD1 (5 bases). The CDR3 runs to 13 residues. The germline V gene has CDR1 GTSNPN and CDR2 SVGIG (reference sequence). The V and J ends lost 2 bases and 2 bases respectively, with 7 bases between them. CDR3 nucleotide sequence: TGTGCCTGGAGTCTGACAGCTGGAAACACCATATATTTT. It translates to CAWSLTAGNTIYF. Filled out from reference TRBV30 and TRBJ1-3, the complete variable domain reads SQTIHQWPATLVQPVGSPLSLECTVEGTSNPNLYWYRQAAGRGLQLLFYSVGIGQISSEVPQNLSASRPQDRQFILSSKKLLLSDSGFYLCAWSLTAGNTIYFGEGSWLTVV.

The chain employs TRBV6-5 and TRBJ2-7; 10 nucleotides align to TRBD1. V shed 8 bases and J 6 bases; nucleotides not matched to a gene: 1. The length of the CDR3 is 11 residues. Germline V gives CDR1 MNHEY, CDR2 SVGAGI. Here the CDR3 reads CASRDRGEQYF. The CDR3 DNA is TGTGCCAGCCGGGACAGGGGCGAGCAGTACTTC.

This sequence joins TRBV7-6 and TRBJ2-7; maybe TRBD1 (7 bases). Germline V lookup: CDR1 SGHVS, CDR2 FNYEAQ. This CDR3 contains 15 residues. V was cut by 3 bases and J by 1 base, with 13 bases left in between. The CDR3, as DNA: TGTGCCAGCAGCTTTGCCGCGGGACAGTCCTACGAGCAGTACTTC. This codes for CASSFAAGQSYEQYF.

The CDR3 loop is CASSLAAPGFQTTNEKLFF. Written as DNA, the CDR3 is TGTGCCAGCAGCTTAGCTGCACCCGGTTTCCAAACAACTAATGAAAAACTGTTTTTT. The V call is TRBV7-2, the J call TRBJ1-4; D is unclear. The CDR3 covers 19 residues. V shed 0 bases and J shed 0 bases, with 17 bases lying between them. Germline V gives CDR1 SGHTA, CDR2 FQGNSA.

V gene TRBV5-1 combines with J gene TRBJ2-7, with 8 positions matching TRBD1. V lost 4 bases, J lost 3 bases, and 9 bases stayed unmatched. Germline lookup yields CDR1 SGHRS and CDR2 YFSETQ. The CDR3 runs 15 residues. CDR3 amino acids: CASSTDRAWGYEQYF. Written as DNA, the CDR3 is TGCGCCAGCAGCACGGACAGGGCGTGGGGCTACGAGCAGTACTTC.

The chain joins TRBV10-2 to TRBJ2-3; D is perhaps TRBD1 (6 bases). There are 13 residues in the CDR3. Looked up from germline, CDR1 is WSHSY and CDR2 is SAAADI. V was pared by 4 bases and J by 2 bases, with 7 bases between. The CDR3 loop reads CASSGTVTDTQYF. DNA for the CDR3: TGCGCCAGCAGTGGGACAGTCACAGATACGCAGTATTTT.

This clone was counted once. The gene calls are TRBV7-9 and TRBJ2-3; 7 bases align to TRBD1. The CDR3 contains 16 residues. The germline CDR1 and CDR2 sequences are SEHNR and FQNEAQ (reference sequence). With 4 bases clipped from V and 2 bases from J, the junction kept 9 bases outside the gene matches. The DNA for the CDR3 is TGTGCCAGCAGCTACCAAGACAGGGCCAACACAGATACGCAGTATTTT. Translation gives CASSYQDRANTDTQYF.

The V call is TRBV11-3, the J call TRBJ2-3, with 8 bases that match TRBD2. V lost 2 bases, J lost 1 base, and 5 bases stayed unmatched. Germline V gene lookup returns CDR1 SGHNT and CDR2 YENEEA. This CDR3 has 16 amino acids. CDR3 in amino acids: CASSLRAGVGTDTQYF. The CDR3 region has the DNA TGTGCCAGCAGCTTAAGAGCGGGGGTCGGCACAGATACGCAGTATTTT.

The chain couples TRBV19 to TRBJ2-7; 8 nucleotides agree with TRBD1. The CDR3 contains 17 residues. Trimming cost V 6 bases and J 3 bases; bases outside gene matches: 16. The germline gives CDR1 LNHDA, CDR2 SQIVND (reference sequence). DNA for the CDR3: TGTGCCAGTAGGGACAGGGTGGAAGGATGGGCCAACTACGAGCAGTACTTC. As protein: CASRDRVEGWANYEQYF.

The V gene is TRBV6-5, the J gene TRBJ1-1; 8 bases align to TRBD1. Germline CDR1 MNHEY, CDR2 SVGAGI. The CDR3 has 15 residues. Trimming at V came to 5 bases and at J to 4 bases, leaving 9 bases not matched to a gene. CDR3 nucleotide sequence: TGTGCCAGCAGTAAACCCGGACAGGGTACCACTGAAGCTTTCTTT. Protein product: CASSKPGQGTTEAFF.